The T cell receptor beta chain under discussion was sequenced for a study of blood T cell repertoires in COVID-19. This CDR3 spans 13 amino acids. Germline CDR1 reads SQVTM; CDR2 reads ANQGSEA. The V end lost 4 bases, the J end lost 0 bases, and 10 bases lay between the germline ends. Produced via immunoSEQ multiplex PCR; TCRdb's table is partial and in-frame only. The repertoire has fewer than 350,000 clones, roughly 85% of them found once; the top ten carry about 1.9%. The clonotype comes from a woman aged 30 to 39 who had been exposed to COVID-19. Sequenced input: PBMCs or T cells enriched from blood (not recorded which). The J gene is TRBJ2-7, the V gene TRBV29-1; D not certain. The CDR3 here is CSVARILSYEQYF. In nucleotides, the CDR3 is TGCAGCGTTGCGAGGATTCTCTCCTACGAGCAGTACTTC.